This is a list of T cell receptor beta chains from one sample in a study of blood T cell repertoires in COVID-19. This table comes from immunoSEQ multiplex PCR, and its TCRdb copy is limited to in-frame clones, with some not included. The sample carries about 180,000 clones, approximately 85% recorded once. The sequenced material came from peripheral blood. The receptors here all came from an elderly man with COVID-19, enrolled during active disease. Both conserved end residues are part of each CDR3. D genes are given only for firm matches. Where a row states a size, it is once, few, many or the class of an expanded clone; other rows omit it.

>TRBD2|TRBJ2-3|TRBV6-5|NA
TGTGCCAGCATGAGGGGCCGGGGGGCAGATACGCAGTATTTT
CASMRGRGADTQYF
>NA|TRBJ1-2|TRBV2|few
TGTGCCAGCAGAACCCCGGAAAACAGGCACTATGGCTACACCTTC
CASRTPENRHYGYTF
>TRBD1|TRBJ1-2|TRBV6-4|once
TGTGCCAGCAGCGGACAGGGTTCGAGTGGCTACACCTTC
CASSGQGSSGYTF
>NA|TRBJ1-2|TRBV6-6|NA
TGTGCCAGCAGTTTTACAGGGAAGGTGGTTGATGGCTACACCTTC
CASSFTGKVVDGYTF
>NA|TRBJ1-6|TRBV13|once
TGTGCCAGCAGCATCCAGGGGACCTATAATTCACCCCTCCACTTT
CASSIQGTYNSPLHF
>NA|TRBJ1-5|TRBV5-1|NA
TGCGCCAGCAGCTTGGGGACACCCAATCAGCCCCAGCATTTT
CASSLGTPNQPQHF
>NA|TRBJ1-4|TRBV5-1|once
TGCGCCAGCAGCTTTACACCAACTAATGAAAAACTGTTTTTT
CASSFTPTNEKLFF
>TRBD1|TRBJ2-1|TRBV7-8|NA
TGTGCCAGCATCAGCACGGGACAGGACCACAATGAGCAGTTCTTC
CASISTGQDHNEQFF
>TRBD1|TRBJ2-7|TRBV20-1|NA
TGCAGTGCTAGTTCTGAATCCGGGACAGGGGCCTACGAGCAGTACTTC
CSASSESGTGAYEQYF
>NA|TRBJ2-5|TRBV9|NA
TGTGCCAGCAGCACCCTAGGGGGAGTGTTGGAGACCCAGTACTTC
CASSTLGGVLETQYF
>NA|TRBJ1-5|TRBV12-3/TRBV12-4|NA
TGTGCCAGCACCGGGGGCAATCAGCCCCAGCATTTT
CASTGGNQPQHF
>TRBD1|TRBJ1-2|TRBV27|NA
TGTGCCAGCAGTAAACAGGGGTACTATGGCTACACCTTC
CASSKQGYYGYTF
>NA|TRBJ2-7|TRBV18|NA
TGTGCCAGCTCACCAGGGGGGAGCTCCTACGAGCAGTACTTC
CASSPGGSSYEQYF
>TRBD1|TRBJ1-6|TRBV6-4|NA
TGTGCCAGCAGTGTCAGCTTCGACAGGGGGCAATCACCCCTCCACTTT
CASSVSFDRGQSPLHF
>NA|TRBJ1-1|TRBV7-9|NA
TGTGCCAGCAGCCCAGGGGCGGGGAACACTGAAGCTTTCTTT
CASSPGAGNTEAFF
>NA|TRBJ2-4|TRBV5-1|NA
TGCGCCAGCAGCTTGGAAGTGGGGAGCATTCAGTACTTC
CASSLEVGSIQYF
>TRBD2|TRBJ2-5|TRBV5-1|NA
TGCGCCAGCATCGGGGAGGGACTACCGGGAGAGACCCAGTACTTC
CASIGEGLPGETQYF
>TRBD1|TRBJ2-2|TRBV5-1|NA
TGCGCCAGCAGCTCCGGGACAGGGGTCACCGGGGAGCTGTTTTTT
CASSSGTGVTGELFF
>NA|TRBJ1-2|TRBV27|NA
TGTGCCAGCAGTTTCTCTTCGCGGGGAACGGCCTATGGCTACACCTTC
CASSFSSRGTAYGYTF
>NA|TRBJ1-3|TRBV6-5|once
TGTGCCAGCAGTTACCGCGGGGGGGGTGGAAACACCATATATTTT
CASSYRGGGGNTIYF
>NA|TRBJ1-4|TRBV7-3|NA
TGTGCCAGCAGCTTAACGCGTGATGAAAAACTGTTTTTT
CASSLTRDEKLFF
>NA|TRBJ1-3|TRBV7-8|NA
TGTGCCAGCAGCCAGGGTGGTCCAGGGCTCTCTGGAAACACCATATATTTT
CASSQGGPGLSGNTIYF
>NA|TRBJ1-4|TRBV28|NA
TGTGCCAGCAGCCCTGGACCCTCCCGGGGTGAAAAACTGTTTTTT
CASSPGPSRGEKLFF
>NA|TRBJ2-5|TRBV2|NA
TGTGCCAGCAGTGGGGGGAGGGGGCAAGAGACCCAGTACTTC
CASSGGRGQETQYF
>NA|TRBJ2-2|TRBV6-5|NA
TGTGCCACGACCAGAGGGGGGGGCTACACCGGGGAGCTGTTTTTT
CATTRGGGYTGELFF
>NA|TRBJ1-1|TRBV28|NA
TGTGCCAGCGAGGACGACAGGCGTGAAGCTTTCTTT
CASEDDRREAFF
>TRBD1|TRBJ1-2|TRBV7-2|NA
TGTGCCAGCAGCTTTCAGACAGGGGGCAACTATGGCTACACCTTC
CASSFQTGGNYGYTF
>TRBD1|TRBJ2-7|TRBV10-3|NA
TGTGCCATCAGTGAGTCCCGACAGGGGGCCAACGAGCAGTACTTC
CAISESRQGANEQYF
>TRBD2|TRBJ2-7|TRBV4-1|NA
TGCGCCAGCAGCCGCTCCAGTTCTTCCGGGACTACCCTACGTAAGCAGTACTTC
CASSRSSSSGTTLRKQYF
>NA|TRBJ1-1|TRBV11-2|NA
TGTGCCAGCAGCTTAGGGTGGGGCAGGCCGAACACTGAAGCTTTCTTT
CASSLGWGRPNTEAFF
>NA|TRBJ2-3|TRBV7-2|NA
TGTGCCAGCAGATTGACTCCTGCCACAGATACGCAGTATTTT
CASRLTPATDTQYF
>TRBD2|TRBJ2-5|TRBV5-8|NA
TGTGCCAGCAGCGGGAGGGCCCAAGAGACCCAGTACTTC
CASSGRAQETQYF
>TRBD1|TRBJ1-4|TRBV3-1/TRBV3-2|NA
TGTGCCAGCAGCCTCCGGACAGGGTCTAATGAAAAACTGTTTTTT
CASSLRTGSNEKLFF
>NA|TRBJ2-7|TRBV9|NA
TGTGCCAGCAGCGTAGGGAGTCACTACGAGCAGTACTTC
CASSVGSHYEQYF
>NA|TRBJ2-7|TRBV15|medium-sized
TGTGCCACCAGCAGAGATCGAGGCAGAGGGCAGTACTTC
CATSRDRGRGQYF
>NA|TRBJ2-1|TRBV5-4|NA
TGTGCCAGCAGCTTGGATCCGGGGATCGACTACAATGAGCAGTTCTTC
CASSLDPGIDYNEQFF
>NA|TRBJ1-1|TRBV7-2|NA
TGTGCCAGCAGCTTGGACTTAATACTCACTGAAGCTTTCTTT
CASSLDLILTEAFF
>TRBD1|TRBJ1-4|TRBV5-1|NA
TGCGCCAGCAGCTTGCCCCGGACAGGGGGCGAGGAAAAACTGTTTTTT
CASSLPRTGGEEKLFF
>TRBD1|TRBJ2-1|TRBV7-2|NA
TGTGCCAGCAGCCCACGGGACAGTTACAATGAGCAGTTCTTC
CASSPRDSYNEQFF
>TRBD1|TRBJ2-7|TRBV5-1|NA
TGCGCCAGCAGCTTTCAGGGGGCGGCCTACGAGCAGTACTTC
CASSFQGAAYEQYF
>TRBD1|TRBJ1-1|TRBV9|NA
TGTGCCAGCAGCGTCCGGGGGGGACAGGGCACTGAAGCTTTCTTT
CASSVRGGQGTEAFF
>TRBD1|TRBJ1-5|TRBV6-2/TRBV6-3|NA
TGTGCCAGCAGTTACATGACAGGGGGGTGGCCCCAGCATTTT
CASSYMTGGWPQHF
>NA|TRBJ2-3|TRBV28|once
TGTGCCAGCAGTTCGACGGGGGAGGCAGGAGATACGCAGTATTTT
CASSSTGEAGDTQYF
>TRBD1|TRBJ1-2|TRBV5-5|once
TGTGCCAGCAGCTGGGGACAGGGCAACGATGGCTACACCTTC
CASSWGQGNDGYTF
>TRBD1|TRBJ1-4|TRBV5-6|NA
TGTGCCAGCAGCCCGGGCCGGGACAGCGGCGAAAAACTGTTTTTT
CASSPGRDSGEKLFF